Described below is a single T cell receptor (beta chain) sequence and its context. Its cognate antigen is unknown. The sample comes from a study of T cell responses to AZD1222 COVID-19 vaccine. Notes on the study in general: Close to half of spike-specific TCRs reportedly recognize unmutated variant regions.

This table comes from immunoSEQ multiplex PCR, and its TCRdb copy is limited to in-frame clones, with some not included. The sample includes 130,000 to 150,000 clones, around 90% of them seen just once. In germline, CDR1 is LNHDA, CDR2 SQIVND (reference sequence). Trimming shortened V by 5 bases and J by 4 bases, and 15 bases separated the two germline ends. This CDR3 has 15 residues. The rearrangement joins TRBV19 to TRBJ1-3; TRBD1 is a possible D gene (5 bases). The sequenced sample was peripheral blood, obtained on day 0 of AZD1222 vaccination. The TCR comes from an adult in good health. In DNA, the CDR3 is TGTGCCAGTAGTGTTTCAGGGTTTGTAGGAAACACCATATATTTT. Residues: CASSVSGFVGNTIYF.